The rows below give T cell receptor beta chains drawn from one sample of a study of metastatic and nonmetastatic thyroid tumors. With MiXCR, TCRdb reprocessed the PCR reads. There are about 35,000 clones in the sample; approximately 32% occur only once, and 7.8% lies in the top ten. The sequenced material came from blood. All receptors come from a female donor with papillary thyroid cancer or a benign thyroid nodule (not recorded which). Some clones in this sample may be carry-over from other donors' samples. CDR3s include the opening cysteine and the closing phenylalanine or tryptophan. The order of the fields is CDR3 DNA, CDR3 protein, CDR3 length, clone size, J gene, V gene, D gene. The D gene is left open where the match is weak. Where a row states a size, it is once, few, many or the class of an expanded clone; other rows omit it.

CDR3nt: TGTGCCAGCAGCGTTGAACCTAGCTCCTACAATGAGCAGTTCTTC; CDR3aa: CASSVEPSSYNEQFF; len: 15; abundance: many; j_gene: TRBJ2-1; v_gene: TRBV9; d_gene: .
CDR3nt: TGTGCCAGCAGGCCTAGCGGGACACCGGATACGCAGTATTTT; CDR3aa: CASRPSGTPDTQYF; len: 14; abundance: .; j_gene: TRBJ2-3; v_gene: TRBV27; d_gene: TRBD2
CDR3nt: TGTGCCAGTAGTATAGATCATGGGTTCGCCTACAATGAGCAGTTCTTC; CDR3aa: CASSIDHGFAYNEQFF; len: 16; abundance: many; j_gene: TRBJ2-1; v_gene: TRBV19; d_gene: .
CDR3nt: TGTGCCAGCGGAAGCAGGGGCGCGAGTGGGGAGCTTTTTTTT; CDR3aa: CASGSRGASGELFF; len: 14; abundance: .; j_gene: TRBJ2-2; v_gene: TRBV28; d_gene: .
CDR3nt: TGTGCCAGCAGCCGATCAGGGAACACCGGGGAGCTGTTTTTT; CDR3aa: CASSRSGNTGELFF; len: 14; abundance: .; j_gene: TRBJ2-2; v_gene: TRBV11-3; d_gene: .
CDR3nt: TGTGCCAGCAGTTTTGGGACCCTTACCGGGGAGCTGTTTTTT; CDR3aa: CASSFGTLTGELFF; len: 14; abundance: few; j_gene: TRBJ2-2; v_gene: TRBV27; d_gene: .
CDR3nt: TGTGCCACCAGCAGAGATCGGATGAGCTCCTACGAGCAGTACTTC; CDR3aa: CATSRDRMSSYEQYF; len: 15; abundance: few; j_gene: TRBJ2-7; v_gene: TRBV15; d_gene: .
CDR3nt: TGTGCCTGGTCTAGCGGGACCCTCCAAGAGACCCAGTACTTC; CDR3aa: CAWSSGTLQETQYF; len: 14; abundance: few; j_gene: TRBJ2-5; v_gene: TRBV30; d_gene: TRBD2
CDR3nt: TGTGCCAGCTCACCACCGGCTAGCGGCGTGGAGACCCAGTACTTC; CDR3aa: CASSPPASGVETQYF; len: 15; abundance: many; j_gene: TRBJ2-5; v_gene: TRBV18; d_gene: TRBD2
CDR3nt: TGCGCCAGCAGGTCTACAGGGGATAACACTGAAGCTTTCTTT; CDR3aa: CASRSTGDNTEAFF; len: 14; abundance: .; j_gene: TRBJ1-1; v_gene: TRBV5-1; d_gene: TRBD1
CDR3nt: TGTGCCAGCAGTGAGCCGGACAGGTATATCTATGGCTACACCTTC; CDR3aa: CASSEPDRYIYGYTF; len: 15; abundance: .; j_gene: TRBJ1-2; v_gene: TRBV6-1; d_gene: TRBD1
CDR3nt: TGTGCCAGCAGTTCCGGGACAGGGGCCGACTACGAGCAGTACTTC; CDR3aa: CASSSGTGADYEQYF; len: 15; abundance: few; j_gene: TRBJ2-7; v_gene: TRBV28; d_gene: TRBD1
CDR3nt: TGTGTCTGGAGTGATCTCGCGGTCGTGGAGCTGTTTTTT; CDR3aa: CVWSDLAVVELFF; len: 13; abundance: .; j_gene: TRBJ2-2; v_gene: TRBV30; d_gene: .
CDR3nt: TGTGCCAGTAGTATACCCACAAATCAGCCCCAGCATTTT; CDR3aa: CASSIPTNQPQHF; len: 13; abundance: .; j_gene: TRBJ1-5; v_gene: TRBV19; d_gene: .
CDR3nt: TGTGCCAGCAGCCAAGATAGGACAGGGCCGGGAACTAATGAAAAACTGTTTTTT; CDR3aa: CASSQDRTGPGTNEKLFF; len: 18; abundance: many; j_gene: TRBJ1-4; v_gene: TRBV4-2; d_gene: TRBD1
CDR3nt: TGCAGTGCTAGAGAGCCGGGAGAAGTCGATGAGCAGTTCTTC; CDR3aa: CSAREPGEVDEQFF; len: 14; abundance: many; j_gene: TRBJ2-1; v_gene: TRBV20-1; d_gene: .
CDR3nt: TGCAGTGCTCCTAAAACAGGGGAGCCCCAGCATTTT; CDR3aa: CSAPKTGEPQHF; len: 12; abundance: .; j_gene: TRBJ1-5; v_gene: TRBV20-1; d_gene: TRBD1
CDR3nt: TGTGCCAGTAGGGCAGGGGGTCCGAACACTGAAGCTTTCTTT; CDR3aa: CASRAGGPNTEAFF; len: 14; abundance: few; j_gene: TRBJ1-1; v_gene: TRBV19; d_gene: TRBD1
CDR3nt: TGTGCCAGCAGTTACTCCGCCGGGACATCTAAGAATTCACCCCTCCACTTT; CDR3aa: CASSYSAGTSKNSPLHF; len: 17; abundance: medium-sized; j_gene: TRBJ1-6; v_gene: TRBV6-5; d_gene: .
CDR3nt: TGTGCCAGCAGTCCAAGCGACAGTAAAGCTTTCTTT; CDR3aa: CASSPSDSKAFF; len: 12; abundance: medium-sized; j_gene: TRBJ1-1; v_gene: TRBV12-3/TRBV12-4; d_gene: .
CDR3nt: TGTGCCACACAGTCGAACACTGAAGCTTTCTTT; CDR3aa: CATQSNTEAFF; len: 11; abundance: many; j_gene: TRBJ1-1; v_gene: TRBV2; d_gene: .
CDR3nt: TGTGCCAGCAGCTGGGGGACTAGCGGCTACGAGCAGTACTTC; CDR3aa: CASSWGTSGYEQYF; len: 14; abundance: once; j_gene: TRBJ2-7; v_gene: TRBV11-1; d_gene: TRBD2
CDR3nt: TGTGCCAGCAGCTTACGTGAGACTAGGCAAGAGACCCAGTACTTC; CDR3aa: CASSLRETRQETQYF; len: 15; abundance: many; j_gene: TRBJ2-5; v_gene: TRBV7-2; d_gene: .
CDR3nt: TGTGCCAGCACCATAACTGGACAGGGGACGTTCTTC; CDR3aa: CASTITGQGTFF; len: 12; abundance: few; j_gene: TRBJ2-1; v_gene: TRBV7-9; d_gene: TRBD1
CDR3nt: TGTGCCAGCAGTTTGGGGCGGGAATCGGATGAAAAACTGTTTTTT; CDR3aa: CASSLGRESDEKLFF; len: 15; abundance: many; j_gene: TRBJ1-4; v_gene: TRBV28; d_gene: .
CDR3nt: TGCAGCGTTTCCATGAACACTGAAGCTTTCTTT; CDR3aa: CSVSMNTEAFF; len: 11; abundance: many; j_gene: TRBJ1-1; v_gene: TRBV29-1; d_gene: .
CDR3nt: TGTGCCAGCAGCCAAGATTGGGATATAGCGGGGGGGAGGAATGAGCAGTTCTTC; CDR3aa: CASSQDWDIAGGRNEQFF; len: 18; abundance: many; j_gene: TRBJ2-1; v_gene: TRBV4-2; d_gene: TRBD2
CDR3nt: TGTGCCAGCAGTTACAGGGGCCATGAAGCTTTCTTT; CDR3aa: CASSYRGHEAFF; len: 12; abundance: .; j_gene: TRBJ1-1; v_gene: TRBV12-3/TRBV12-4; d_gene: TRBD1
CDR3nt: TGTGCCATATCACCAAGGCTGGGGGGCTACACCTTC; CDR3aa: CAISPRLGGYTF; len: 12; abundance: .; j_gene: TRBJ1-2; v_gene: TRBV18; d_gene: .
CDR3nt: TGTGCCAGCTCACCCGCAGCGGGCACGCAAGAGACCCAGTACTTC; CDR3aa: CASSPAAGTQETQYF; len: 15; abundance: .; j_gene: TRBJ2-5; v_gene: TRBV18; d_gene: .
CDR3nt: TGCGCCAGCAGCTTGGACTTCCGAAACACCATATATTTT; CDR3aa: CASSLDFRNTIYF; len: 13; abundance: .; j_gene: TRBJ1-3; v_gene: TRBV5-1; d_gene: .
CDR3nt: TGTGCCAGCAGCGTAGGTAGGGTATCAACTGAAGCTTTCTTT; CDR3aa: CASSVGRVSTEAFF; len: 14; abundance: .; j_gene: TRBJ1-1; v_gene: TRBV9; d_gene: .
CDR3nt: TGTGCCAGCAGTGAAGCGTGGGGCCAACTCAATCAGCCCCAGCATTTT; CDR3aa: CASSEAWGQLNQPQHF; len: 16; abundance: few; j_gene: TRBJ1-5; v_gene: TRBV6-1; d_gene: .
CDR3nt: TGTTCCTGCAGTTGGGACAGTCAAGAGACCCAGTACTTC; CDR3aa: CSCSWDSQETQYF; len: 13; abundance: .; j_gene: TRBJ2-5; v_gene: TRBV30; d_gene: TRBD1
CDR3nt: TGTGCCAGCAGCCCCCCGGGACAGGGCTCCGAGCAGTACTTC; CDR3aa: CASSPPGQGSEQYF; len: 14; abundance: many; j_gene: TRBJ2-7; v_gene: TRBV7-3; d_gene: TRBD1
CDR3nt: TGTGCCAGCAGTCCAGTGGGCCCCTACAATGAGCAGTTCTTC; CDR3aa: CASSPVGPYNEQFF; len: 14; abundance: medium-sized; j_gene: TRBJ2-1; v_gene: TRBV12-3/TRBV12-4; d_gene: .
CDR3nt: TGTGCCAGCAGGGTAGCGGGAAAGGTCAATGAGCAGTTCTTC; CDR3aa: CASRVAGKVNEQFF; len: 14; abundance: many; j_gene: TRBJ2-1; v_gene: TRBV2; d_gene: TRBD2
CDR3nt: TGTGCCAACAGCTTAGGGATAGCAACGAATGAGCAGTTCTTC; CDR3aa: CANSLGIATNEQFF; len: 14; abundance: .; j_gene: TRBJ2-1; v_gene: TRBV7-2; d_gene: .
CDR3nt: TGTGCCAGCTCACAACAGGACGCTGAAGCTTTCTTT; CDR3aa: CASSQQDAEAFF; len: 12; abundance: .; j_gene: TRBJ1-1; v_gene: TRBV18; d_gene: .
CDR3nt: TGCGCCAGCAGCTTGGGGGGGGGCACAGATACGCAGTATTTT; CDR3aa: CASSLGGGTDTQYF; len: 14; abundance: many; j_gene: TRBJ2-3; v_gene: TRBV5-1; d_gene: .
CDR3nt: TGCGCCAGCAGCCCCGGACAGGGTAACACTGAAGCTTTCTTT; CDR3aa: CASSPGQGNTEAFF; len: 14; abundance: many; j_gene: TRBJ1-1; v_gene: TRBV5-1; d_gene: TRBD1
CDR3nt: TGTGCCAGCCGTTTTACAGGGTCGGGGTCTGAAGCTTTCTTT; CDR3aa: CASRFTGSGSEAFF; len: 14; abundance: .; j_gene: TRBJ1-1; v_gene: TRBV27; d_gene: .
CDR3nt: TGCAGTGCGACAGGAAGCTTCTTTTACAATGAGCAGTTCTTC; CDR3aa: CSATGSFFYNEQFF; len: 14; abundance: .; j_gene: TRBJ2-1; v_gene: TRBV20-1; d_gene: .